Included here is one T cell receptor (beta chain) sequence, with context. Seattle cases were enrolled at active infection and followed longitudinally. The sample originates from a study of blood T cell repertoires in COVID-19. Study-level background: Acute-phase and convalescent COVID-19 samples originated in the United States, Italy and Spain. PBMCs, B-cell-depleted T cells, or T cells provided the cDNA or gDNA that made up the material.

Original handling: Nucleated cell number was recorded as an estimate derived from reference gene primer amplification. Here immunoSEQ multiplex PCR was the method, and the copy in TCRdb shows in-frame clones only, minus some. V and J calls and clone size follow that table, whereas D and trimming were derived from the DNA. Of 200,000 to 300,000 clones in the sample, more than 85% are singletons; the top ten hold 5.2%. The sample taken for sequencing was peripheral blood. This receptor was taken from a woman aged 60-70 years with COVID-19, enrolled during active disease.

Written as DNA, the CDR3 is TGCGCCAGCAGCCAATACAGGGGCCCCACCGGGGAGCTGTTTTTT. Its translation: CASSQYRGPTGELFF. The chain is built from TRBV4-3 and TRBJ2-2; 7 positions agree with TRBD1. The V gene end was trimmed by 2 bases and the J gene end by 4 bases; junction bases not matched to a gene: 4. This CDR3 is built from 15 residues. Per the germline V gene, CDR1 is LGHNA and CDR2 is YSLEER.